The T cell receptor (beta chain) under discussion was sequenced for a study of T cell repertoires in cytomegalovirus infection. Background on the study: Through public TCR beta signatures, both CMV infection and matching HLA type were indicated. Study-level findings and limits: Carriers of CMV plus the relevant HLA were identified by cumulative public TCR beta family frequency. Clonotypes of TCR beta that were HLA-C-restricted and CMV-specific dominated the ex vivo response.

Germline V gene data show CDR1 as KGHSH and CDR2 as LQKENI. The CDR3 loop spans 14 amino acids. After removal of 4 bases from V and 7 bases from J, the junction contained 6 bases not matched to a gene. In this sample, this clonotype turned up a few times. Its antigen is unidentified. Using its own MiXCR run on the reads, TCRdb lists one record per CDR3 protein. The table has some 200,000 distinct CDR3 sequences, about a tenth seen once. The TCR sequence derives from a human donor in good health (CMV status not recorded). Some clones in this sample may be carry-over from other donors' samples. The specimen was PBMCs. V gene TRBV18 combines with J gene TRBJ1-4; TRBD1 matches at 7 bases. In DNA form, the CDR3 reads TGTGCCAGCTCACTAGGGGGACAGAGTGAAAAACTGTTTTTT. It yields the protein CASSLGGQSEKLFF.